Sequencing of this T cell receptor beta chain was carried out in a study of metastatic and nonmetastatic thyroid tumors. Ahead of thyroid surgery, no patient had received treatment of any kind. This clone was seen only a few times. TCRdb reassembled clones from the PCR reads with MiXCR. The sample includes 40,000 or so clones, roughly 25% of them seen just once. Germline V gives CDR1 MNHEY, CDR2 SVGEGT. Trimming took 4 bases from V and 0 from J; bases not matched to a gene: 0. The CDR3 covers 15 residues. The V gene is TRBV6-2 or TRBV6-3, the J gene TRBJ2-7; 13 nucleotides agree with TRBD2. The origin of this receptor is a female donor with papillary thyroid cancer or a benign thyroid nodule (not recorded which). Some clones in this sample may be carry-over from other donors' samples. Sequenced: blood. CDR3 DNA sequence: TGTGCCAGCAGTTGGACTAGCGGGAGCTCCTACGAGCAGTACTTC. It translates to CASSWTSGSSYEQYF.